Sequencing of this TCR beta chain was carried out in a study of T cell changes during pregnancy in multiple sclerosis (dated by TCRdb to the late 2010s). A note on the overall study: The study looked at changes in the T cell repertoire across pregnancy in women with multiple sclerosis.

A word on this clone: Its target antigen remains unknown. No clone much larger than this one lies a single base away; base qualities are absent.

The library was prepared using the immunoSEQ multiplex PCR assay. As stored in TCRdb, this immuneACCESS dataset retains in-frame rearrangements with V and J assigned. A fraction of the clones does not appear; measured against another copy, unresolved V genes explain less than half of the discrepancy, and the remainder lacks a known reason. The sample table records about 100,000 clones; almost 95% of these occur just once. The top ten constitute about 0.9% of the sample. The germline V gene sets CDR1 to LGHNA and CDR2 to YSLEER. The CDR3 spans 15 residues, from the cysteine through the phenylalanine. CDR3 DNA is the only sequence kept; it has 45 bases, read in frame from the first base. The V end loses 3 bases and the J end loses 0 bases, and a stretch of 11 bases separates them.

The rearrangement combines TRBV4-3 with TRBJ1-1; too little of a D gene remains to name it. This TCR derives from a female donor with multiple sclerosis, enrolled in a pregnancy study. Material: peripheral blood, obtained before pregnancy. The bases are TGCGCCAGCAGCCAGGGGAGGGCTTTGAACACTGAAGCTTTCTTT. Translation gives CASSQGRALNTEAFF.